This TCR beta chain was identified in a study of CD4 T cells in relation to SARS-CoV-2 and coronaviruses. Produced via immunoSEQ multiplex PCR; TCRdb's table is partial and in-frame only. The repertoire consists of about 29,000 clones, with approximately 79% occurring once and the leading ten covering 9% to 15%. CDR3 size: 16 residues. The germline V gene encodes CDR1 MNHEY and CDR2 SMNVEV (reference sequence). The V end was cut by 3 bases, the J end by 3 bases, with 14 bases between. Study outcomes and limitations: This crossreactivity analysis covered spike protein alone, no other viral proteins.

On this clone itself: Its antigen is unknown.

The unexposed donors gave CD4+ T cells in 2011-2018, prior to COVID-19. After roughly 9 days of culture, CD4+ T cells were isolated. This clonotype originated in a human donor in good health. The gene calls are TRBV27 and TRBJ2-2; D call uncertain. Sequenced material: CD4+ T cells from PBMCs, cultured in vitro. CDR3 region: CASSLFAPRDTGELFF. CDR3 bases: TGTGCCAGCAGTTTGTTCGCGCCGAGAGACACCGGGGAGCTGTTTTTT.